This T cell receptor beta chain stems from a study of cytomegalovirus exposure and HLA in healthy donors. In the study overall: T cells numbering approximately 170 million yielded more than 100 million unique TCR beta sequences in an earlier analysis. Falling in the Caucasian-associated ancestry cluster were roughly 86% of some 400 genotyped donors.

This clone was recorded once. Amplification used 60 Vbeta primers and 13 Jbeta primers. Generated by immunoSEQ multiplex PCR, the TCRdb table keeps only in-frame clones and is missing some. This table holds about 110,000 clones, 80% found once. Specimen: PBMCs. The TCR originated in a woman aged 55 to 70 in good health and CMV-seropositive.

CDR3 coding DNA: TGTGCCAGCCGAGGCGGGGCTGAAGAGACCCAGTACTTC. Amino acid sequence: CASRGGAEETQYF. The chain recombines TRBV28 with TRBJ2-5; D is possibly TRBD2 (6 bases). This CDR3 is built from 13 residues. V lost 8 bases and J 3 bases, leaving 13 bases between the germline ends. CDR1 and CDR2 (germline): MDHEN, SYDVKM.